These 30 T cell receptor beta chains were all obtained from the same sample, sequenced in a study of blood T cell repertoires in COVID-19. Assay: immunoSEQ multiplex PCR; the TCRdb copy retains only in-frame clones and omits some. The repertoire has about 74,000 clones, roughly nine tenths of them found once; the top ten carry approximately 1.6%. The sequenced sample was peripheral blood. The source of these receptors is a man aged 45-65 years with acute or convalescent COVID-19.

This clone appeared once. The genes are TRBV24-1 and TRBJ1-2; 8 bases align to TRBD1. The trim removed 3 bases at V and 4 bases at J, leaving 18 bases unmatched. The length of the CDR3 is 19 residues. Germline CDR1 is KGHDR and CDR2 is SFDVKD. The chain's CDR3 is CATSDPRKEQGARFYGYTF. The CDR3 bases are TGTGCCACCAGTGATCCCAGGAAAGAGCAGGGGGCGAGATTCTATGGCTACACCTTC.

The V gene is TRBV28, the J gene TRBJ1-1, with 8 positions matching TRBD1. Trimming removed 2 bases from V and 2 bases from J; junction bases left unmatched: 1. There are 14 residues in the CDR3. CDR1 and CDR2 (germline): MDHEN, SYDVKM. In nucleotides, the CDR3 is TGTGCCAGCAGTTTAGGACAGGGAAACACTGAAGCTTTCTTT. Protein: CASSLGQGNTEAFF.

The chain carries TRBV10-1 and TRBJ2-7; 8 nucleotides agree with TRBD1. CDR3 size: 13 residues. J gave up 2 bases and V 6 bases, and 3 bases lay outside the gene matches. Germline CDR1 is WNHNN and CDR2 is SYGVQD (reference sequence). This chain's CDR3 is CASRRQGTYEQYV. The CDR3, as DNA: TGCGCCAGCAGGAGACAGGGGACCTACGAGCAGTACGTC.

The rearrangement joins TRBV7-2 to TRBJ1-5; TRBD1 is a possible D gene (5 bases). Deletions cut 5 bases from V and 0 bases from J, with 17 bases between. The CDR3 has 17 residues. Per the germline V gene, CDR1 is SGHTA and CDR2 is FQGNSA. The CDR3, as DNA: TGTGCCAGCAGCACATGGGGGGGATTTGATAGCAATCAGCCCCAGCATTTT. Amino acids: CASSTWGGFDSNQPQHF.

The chain joins TRBV12-2 to TRBJ1-1; the D segment call TRBD1 is taken from the table without a DNA check. TRBV12-2 is a pseudogene. This CDR3 has 14 residues. The CDR3 coding sequence is TGTGCAAGTCGCTTCAGGGGGAAGAACACTGAAGCTTTCTTT. Protein: CASRFRGKNTEAFF.

J is TRBJ2-1 and V is TRBV27; D not certain. CDR1 MNHEY and CDR2 SMNVEV come from the germline V gene (reference sequence). The V end lost 6 bases, the J end lost 4 bases, and 16 bases lay between the germline ends. The CDR3 consists of 15 residues. Here the CDR3 reads CASSRELSPYNEQFF. The CDR3 DNA reads TGTGCCAGCAGCCGAGAGTTGAGTCCATACAATGAGCAGTTCTTC.

The J gene is TRBJ1-5, the V gene TRBV28, with 8 nucleotides matching TRBD1. The CDR3 covers 14 residues. Germline CDR1 and CDR2: MDHEN and SYDVKM. V shed 7 bases and J 6 bases; nucleotides not matched to a gene: 8. The CDR3 DNA is TGTGCCAGCAACGAAGACAGGGGATTTCAGCCCCAGCATTTT. This codes for CASNEDRGFQPQHF.

The chain employs TRBV11-2 and TRBJ2-5; 12 nucleotides line up with TRBD2. This CDR3 comprises 15 residues. Germline trimming cut 5 bases from V and 4 bases from J; bases unmatched to any gene: 5. Germline V lookup: CDR1 SGHAT, CDR2 FQNNGV. CDR3 sequence reads: CASSKTSGRLETQYF. The CDR3 coding sequence is TGTGCCAGCAGCAAGACTAGCGGGAGACTAGAGACCCAGTACTTC.

The V and J genes are TRBV5-6 and TRBJ1-5; TRBD1 aligns across 8 bases. Germline V lookup: CDR1 SGHDT, CDR2 YYEEEE. The CDR3 has 16 amino acids. The J segment lost 7 bases and the V segment lost 0 bases, leaving 9 bases of the junction unmatched. The CDR3 DNA is TGTGCCAGCAGCTTGGCCTCAGGGGGCGCGAAACAGCCCCAGCATTTT. Amino acids: CASSLASGGAKQPQHF.

The CDR3 DNA is TGTGCCAGCAGTGACCGGGACAGCCTTTCTGGGGCCAACGTCCTGACTTTC. Translation gives CASSDRDSLSGANVLTF. V gene TRBV27 combines with J gene TRBJ2-6; 7 bases are a match to TRBD1. Trimming cost V 5 bases and J 1 base; bases outside gene matches: 8. Germline values: CDR1 MNHEY, CDR2 SMNVEV (reference sequence). This CDR3 has 17 amino acids.

The CDR3 sequence: CASSQPGGWVYGYTF. Here the CDR3 DNA reads TGTGCCAGCAGTCAACCAGGGGGCTGGGTCTATGGCTACACCTTC. V and J are TRBV28 and TRBJ1-2; 8 nucleotides align to TRBD1. CDR1 and CDR2 (germline): MDHEN, SYDVKM. The CDR3 contains 15 residues. Trimming took 5 bases from V and 4 from J; bases not matched to a gene: 9.

This chain joins TRBV18 and TRBJ2-1; TRBD1 is a possible D gene (5 bases). The CDR3 extends over 16 amino acids. CDR1 is KGHSH, CDR2 LQKENI, per germline. With 0 bases removed from V and 0 bases from J, the gap between germline ends came to 9 bases. The CDR3 bases are TGTGCCAGCTCACCACCTGGGGCAAGCTCCTACAATGAGCAGTTCTTC. As protein: CASSPPGASSYNEQFF.

The genes are TRBV2 and TRBJ2-1; D remains unclear. The V end lost 7 bases, the J end lost 4 bases, and 14 bases lay between the germline ends. CDR1 and CDR2 from the germline V gene are SNHLY and FYNNEI. This CDR3 region has 14 residues. In DNA, the CDR3 is TGTGCCAGCAAGTCTCGAGAGATATACAATGAGCAGTTCTTC. It is translated as CASKSREIYNEQFF.

The rearrangement uses TRBV2 and TRBJ2-5; 9 bases are shared with TRBD1. CDR1 is SNHLY and CDR2 is FYNNEI in the germline V gene. The CDR3 spans 13 residues. V lost 6 bases, J lost 5 bases, and 4 bases stayed unmatched. This CDR3 reads CASRGQGYETQYF. DNA for the CDR3: TGTGCCAGCAGGGGACAGGGATACGAGACCCAGTACTTC. Filled out from reference TRBV2 and TRBJ2-5, the complete variable domain reads EPEVTQTPSHQVTQMGQEVILRCVPISNHLYFYWYRQILGQKVEFLVSFYNNEISEKSEIFDDQFSVERPDGSNFTLKIRSTKLEDSAMYFCASRGQGYETQYFGPGTRLLVL.

V and J are TRBV6-1 and TRBJ2-4; a weak D match, TRBD2 (6 bases). V lost 0 bases and J lost 3, with 12 bases in between. The CDR3 is made up of 16 amino acids. The germline gives CDR1 MNHNS, CDR2 SASEGT. CDR3 residues: CASSEAGGVVKNIQYF. The CDR3 DNA follows: TGTGCCAGCAGTGAAGCCGGGGGAGTGGTCAAAAACATTCAGTACTTC.

The genes are TRBV18 and TRBJ1-2; 7 nucleotides line up with TRBD1. The germline gives CDR1 KGHSH, CDR2 LQKENI. V lost 3 bases, J lost 5 bases, and 6 bases stayed unmatched. This CDR3 comprises 14 residues. The CDR3 DNA reads TGTGCCAGCTCACCTCGAGGGGGCAGATATGGCTACACCTTC. Amino acids: CASSPRGGRYGYTF.

The chain employs TRBV27 and TRBJ2-3; 9 positions match TRBD1. The J segment lost 1 base and the V segment lost 5 bases, leaving 7 bases of the junction unmatched. Germline CDR1 and CDR2: MNHEY and SMNVEV (reference sequence). The CDR3 has 16 residues. DNA of the CDR3: TGTGCCAGCAGTACCTCGGACAGGGGACGCACAGATACGCAGTATTTT. It is translated as CASSTSDRGRTDTQYF.

V is TRBV7-2 and J is TRBJ1-1; TRBD1 agrees at 8 bases. V lost 2 bases to trimming and J lost 5 bases; unmatched junction nucleotides: 4. Germline V gene sequence: CDR1 SGHTA, CDR2 FQGNSA. The length of the CDR3 is 14 residues. The CDR3 protein is CASSLSTGATEAFF. CDR3 DNA: TGTGCCAGCAGCTTATCGACAGGGGCGACTGAAGCTTTCTTT. Looking up the rest from reference TRBV7-2 and TRBJ1-1 gives the full variable domain: GAGVSQSPSNKVTEKGKDVELRCDPISGHTALYWYRQSLGQGLEFLIYFQGNSAPDKSGLPSDRFSAERTGGSVSTLTIQRTQQEDSAVYLCASSLSTGATEAFFGQGTRLTVV.

V usage is TRBV6-5 and J usage is TRBJ2-7; 7 nucleotides match TRBD1. The CDR3 sequence is 15 residues long. The germline V gene has CDR1 MNHEY and CDR2 SVGAGI. V lost 6 bases, J lost 2 bases, and 10 bases stayed unmatched. This CDR3 is CASRRDRVPPYEQYV. The CDR3 region has the DNA TGTGCCAGCAGACGAGACAGGGTCCCACCCTACGAGCAGTACGTC.

The chain recombines TRBV5-4 with TRBJ2-1, with 13 bases identical to TRBD2. CDR3 length equals 15 residues. V lost 6 bases, J lost 5 bases, and 5 bases stayed unmatched. Germline-derived CDR1 and CDR2 are SGHNT and YYREEE (reference sequence). The CDR3 region has the DNA TGTGCCAGCACCCTAGGACTAGCGGGAGACAATGAGCAGTTCTTC. Translated: CASTLGLAGDNEQFF.

V usage is TRBV6-5 and J usage is TRBJ1-5; D perhaps matches TRBD1 (5 bases). V lost 6 bases and J lost 2, with 11 bases in between. The CDR3 spans 14 residues. Germline assignment: CDR1 MNHEY and CDR2 SVGAGI. The CDR3 sequence is CASSLGGGNQPQHF. As DNA, the CDR3 is TGTGCCAGCAGCCTTGGGGGGGGCAATCAGCCCCAGCATTTT.

The genes are TRBV28 and TRBJ2-1; possibly TRBD1 for D (6 bases). V was trimmed by 8 bases and J by 0 bases, leaving 17 bases between them. CDR3 length: 16 amino acids. CDR1 MDHEN and CDR2 SYDVKM come from the germline V gene. The CDR3 loop is CASAEQGFNSYNEQFF. DNA of the CDR3: TGTGCCAGCGCTGAACAGGGCTTCAACTCCTACAATGAGCAGTTCTTC.

This rearrangement joins TRBV28 to TRBJ1-5, with a possible D match to TRBD1 (5 bases). The CDR3 extends over 12 amino acids. Germline V CDR1 and CDR2: MDHEN, SYDVKM. Deletions cut 6 bases from V and 7 bases from J, with 10 bases between. CDR3 DNA sequence: TGTGCCAGCAGGATGAAGGGGCAGCCCCAGCATTTT. Translated, it gives CASRMKGQPQHF.

V usage is TRBV7-2 and J usage is TRBJ1-2; D unclear. This CDR3 contains 12 residues. CDR1 is SGHTA, CDR2 FQGNSA, per germline. Trimming shortened V by 0 bases and J by 8 bases, and 7 bases separated the two germline ends. In DNA, the CDR3 is TGTGCCAGCAGCTTAGCGGCGGGAGGCTACACCTTC. Amino acid sequence: CASSLAAGGYTF. Filled out from reference TRBV7-2 and TRBJ1-2, the complete variable domain reads GAGVSQSPSNKVTEKGKDVELRCDPISGHTALYWYRQSLGQGLEFLIYFQGNSAPDKSGLPSDRFSAERTGGSVSTLTIQRTQQEDSAVYLCASSLAAGGYTFGSGTRLTVV.

This rearrangement joins TRBV28 to TRBJ1-2, with D tentatively TRBD1 (5 bases). V was pared by 4 bases and J by 3 bases, with 12 bases between. Per the germline V gene, CDR1 is MDHEN and CDR2 is SYDVKM. The CDR3 contains 14 residues. CDR3 protein: CASSSLTDHYGYTF. The CDR3 nucleotides are TGTGCCAGCAGTTCCCTGACAGATCACTATGGCTACACCTTC.

CDR3 nucleotide sequence: TGTGCCAGCAGCTTGGACAGCGATCAGCCCCAGCATTTT. It is translated as CASSLDSDQPQHF. This rearrangement joins TRBV7-8 to TRBJ1-5, with D possibly TRBD1 on 6 matching bases. Germline values: CDR1 SGHVS, CDR2 FQNEAQ. Trimming took off 3 bases at V and 5 bases at J, with 8 bases between the two ends. The CDR3 runs to 13 residues.

This chain joins TRBV18 and TRBJ2-1; D is possibly TRBD2 (6 bases). CDR3 size: 15 residues. CDR1 KGHSH and CDR2 LQKENI come from the germline V gene. V lost 1 base to trimming and J lost 3 bases, with 10 bases between them. CDR3: CASSPRAGNYNEQFF. Written as DNA, the CDR3 is TGTGCCAGCTCACCACGGGCGGGGAACTACAATGAGCAGTTCTTC.

The gene calls are TRBV27 and TRBJ2-7, with 7 bases lining up with TRBD2. Trimming cost V 6 bases and J 6 bases; bases outside gene matches: 14. Germline CDR1 MNHEY, CDR2 SMNVEV (reference sequence). The CDR3 is 15 residues long. The CDR3 loop reads CASRPLASGGSEQYF. The CDR3 bases are TGTGCCAGCAGACCCTTGGCTAGCGGTGGGTCCGAGCAGTACTTC.

This chain uses TRBV28 with TRBJ2-7, with D uncertain. Trimming took 6 bases from V and 3 from J, leaving 12 bases between them. The CDR3 length is 13 residues. The germline V gene encodes CDR1 MDHEN and CDR2 SYDVKM. The CDR3 is CASRAGQSYEQYF. The CDR3 DNA follows: TGTGCCAGCAGGGCTGGGCAGAGCTACGAGCAGTACTTC.

This chain uses TRBV7-2 with TRBJ1-2, with TRBD1 matching over 8 bases. V gave up 2 bases and J gave up 7 bases; unmatched junction bases: 18. The CDR3 covers 18 residues. CDR1 is SGHTA and CDR2 is FQGNSA in the germline V gene. CDR3 in DNA: TGTGCCAGCAGCTTAAAAATCGGGACAGGCGATGTTAAGGGTGGCTACACCTTC. Protein sequence: CASSLKIGTGDVKGGYTF.